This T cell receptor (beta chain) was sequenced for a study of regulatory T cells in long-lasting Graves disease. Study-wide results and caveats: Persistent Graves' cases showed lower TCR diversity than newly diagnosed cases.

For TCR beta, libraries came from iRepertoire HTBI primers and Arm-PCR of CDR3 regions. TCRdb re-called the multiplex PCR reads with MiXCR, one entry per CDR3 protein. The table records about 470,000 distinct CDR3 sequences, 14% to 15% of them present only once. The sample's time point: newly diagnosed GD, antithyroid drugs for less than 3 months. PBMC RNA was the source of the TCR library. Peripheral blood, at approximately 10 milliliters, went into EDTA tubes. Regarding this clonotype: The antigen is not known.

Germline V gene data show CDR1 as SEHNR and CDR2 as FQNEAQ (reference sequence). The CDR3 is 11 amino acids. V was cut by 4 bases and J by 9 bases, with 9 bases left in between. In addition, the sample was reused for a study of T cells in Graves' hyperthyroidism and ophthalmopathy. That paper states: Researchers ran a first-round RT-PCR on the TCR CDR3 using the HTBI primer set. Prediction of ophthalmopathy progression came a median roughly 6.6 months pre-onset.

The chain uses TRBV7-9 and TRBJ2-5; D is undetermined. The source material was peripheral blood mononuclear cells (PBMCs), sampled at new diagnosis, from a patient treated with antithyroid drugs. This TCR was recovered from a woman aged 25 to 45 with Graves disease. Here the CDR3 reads CASSYAGPQYF. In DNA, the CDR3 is TGTGCCAGCAGCTACGCCGGGCCCCAGTACTTC.